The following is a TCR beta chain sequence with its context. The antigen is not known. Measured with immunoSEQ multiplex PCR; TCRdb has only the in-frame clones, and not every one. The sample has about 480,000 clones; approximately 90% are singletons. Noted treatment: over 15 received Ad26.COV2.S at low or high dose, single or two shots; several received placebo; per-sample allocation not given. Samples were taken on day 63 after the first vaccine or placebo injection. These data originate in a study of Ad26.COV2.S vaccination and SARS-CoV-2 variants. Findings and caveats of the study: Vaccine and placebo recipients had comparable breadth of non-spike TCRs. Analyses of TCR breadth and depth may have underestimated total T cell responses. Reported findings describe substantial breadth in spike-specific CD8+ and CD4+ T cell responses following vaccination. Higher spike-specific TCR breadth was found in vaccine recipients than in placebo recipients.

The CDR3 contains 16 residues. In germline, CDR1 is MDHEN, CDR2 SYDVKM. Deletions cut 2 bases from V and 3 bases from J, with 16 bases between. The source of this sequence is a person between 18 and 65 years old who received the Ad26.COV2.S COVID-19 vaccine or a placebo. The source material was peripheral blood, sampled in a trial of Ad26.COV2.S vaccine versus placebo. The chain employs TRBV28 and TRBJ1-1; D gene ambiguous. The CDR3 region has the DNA TGTGCCAGCAGTTTAGCCGAAGGATTTCGTGACACTGAAGCTTTCTTT. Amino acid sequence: CASSLAEGFRDTEAFF.